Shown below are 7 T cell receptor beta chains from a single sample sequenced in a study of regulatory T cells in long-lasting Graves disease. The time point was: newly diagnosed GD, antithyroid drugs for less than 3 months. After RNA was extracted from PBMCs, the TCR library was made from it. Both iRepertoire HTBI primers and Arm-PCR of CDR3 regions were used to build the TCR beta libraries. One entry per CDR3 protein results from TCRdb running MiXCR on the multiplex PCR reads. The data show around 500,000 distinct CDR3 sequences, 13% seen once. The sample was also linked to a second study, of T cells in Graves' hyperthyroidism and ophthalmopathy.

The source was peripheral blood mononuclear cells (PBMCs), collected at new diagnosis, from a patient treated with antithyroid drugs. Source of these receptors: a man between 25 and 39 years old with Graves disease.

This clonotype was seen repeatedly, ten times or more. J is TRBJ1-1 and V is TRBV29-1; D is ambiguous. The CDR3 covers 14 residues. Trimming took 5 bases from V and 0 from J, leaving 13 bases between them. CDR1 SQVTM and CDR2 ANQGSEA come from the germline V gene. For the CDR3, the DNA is TGCAGCGTTAGCAGGCATTCTTTGAACACTGAAGCTTTCTTT. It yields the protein CSVSRHSLNTEAFF.

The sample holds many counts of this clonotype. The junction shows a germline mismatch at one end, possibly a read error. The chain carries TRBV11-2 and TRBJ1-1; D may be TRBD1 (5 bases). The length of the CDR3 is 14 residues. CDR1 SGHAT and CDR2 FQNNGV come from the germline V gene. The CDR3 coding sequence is TGTGCCAGCAGCTTATCAGGAAACAGGCCCACCCACGAATTT. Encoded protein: CASSLSGNRPTHEF.

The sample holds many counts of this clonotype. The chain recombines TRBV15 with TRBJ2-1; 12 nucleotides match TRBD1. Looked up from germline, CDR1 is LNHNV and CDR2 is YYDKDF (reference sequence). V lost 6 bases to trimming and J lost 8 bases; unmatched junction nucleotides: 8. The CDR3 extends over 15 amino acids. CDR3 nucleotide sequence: TGTGCCACCAGTACCGGGACAGGGGGCTTCGATGAGCAGTTCTTC. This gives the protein CATSTGTGGFDEQFF.

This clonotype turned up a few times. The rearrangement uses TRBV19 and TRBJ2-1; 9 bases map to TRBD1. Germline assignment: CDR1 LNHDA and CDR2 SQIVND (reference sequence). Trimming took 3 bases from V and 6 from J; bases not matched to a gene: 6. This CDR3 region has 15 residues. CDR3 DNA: TGTGCCAGTAGTATTGCCCAGACAGGGGGCAATGAGCAGTTCTTC. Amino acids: CASSIAQTGGNEQFF.

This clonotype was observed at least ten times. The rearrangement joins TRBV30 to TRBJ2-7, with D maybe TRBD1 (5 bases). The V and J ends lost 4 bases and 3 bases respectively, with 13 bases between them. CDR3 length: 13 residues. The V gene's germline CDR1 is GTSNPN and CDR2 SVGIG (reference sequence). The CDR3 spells CAWNSRVGYEQYF. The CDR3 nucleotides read TGTGCCTGGAACAGCAGGGTGGGCTACGAGCAGTACTTC.

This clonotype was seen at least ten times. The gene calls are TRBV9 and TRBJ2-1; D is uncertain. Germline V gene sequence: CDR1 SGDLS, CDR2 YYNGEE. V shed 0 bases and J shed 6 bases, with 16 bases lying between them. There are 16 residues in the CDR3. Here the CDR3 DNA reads TGTGCCAGCAGCGTAGGTGGCCTGATTGGGCCCAATGAGCAGTTCTTC. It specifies CASSVGGLIGPNEQFF.

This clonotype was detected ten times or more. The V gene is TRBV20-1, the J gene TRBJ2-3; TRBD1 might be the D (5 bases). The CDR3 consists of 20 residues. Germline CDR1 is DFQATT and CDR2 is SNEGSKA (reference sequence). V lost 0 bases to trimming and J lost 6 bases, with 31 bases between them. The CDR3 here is CSARDPRRDGRWRGHDTQYF. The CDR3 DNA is TGCAGTGCTAGAGATCCCCGTCGCGATGGACGGTGGCGAGGACATGATACGCAGTATTTT.